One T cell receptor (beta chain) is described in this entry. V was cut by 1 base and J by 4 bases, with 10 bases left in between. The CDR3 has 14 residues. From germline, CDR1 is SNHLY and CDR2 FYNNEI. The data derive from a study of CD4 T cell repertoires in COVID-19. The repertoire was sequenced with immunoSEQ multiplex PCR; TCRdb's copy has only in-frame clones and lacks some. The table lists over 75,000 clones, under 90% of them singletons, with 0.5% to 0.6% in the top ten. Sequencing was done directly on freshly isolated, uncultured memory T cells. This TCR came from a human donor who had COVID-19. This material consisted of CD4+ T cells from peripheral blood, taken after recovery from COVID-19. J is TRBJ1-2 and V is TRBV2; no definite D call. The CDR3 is CASSEVSGTYGYTF. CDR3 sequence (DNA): TGTGCCAGCAGTGAAGTCAGTGGAACCTATGGCTACACCTTC.